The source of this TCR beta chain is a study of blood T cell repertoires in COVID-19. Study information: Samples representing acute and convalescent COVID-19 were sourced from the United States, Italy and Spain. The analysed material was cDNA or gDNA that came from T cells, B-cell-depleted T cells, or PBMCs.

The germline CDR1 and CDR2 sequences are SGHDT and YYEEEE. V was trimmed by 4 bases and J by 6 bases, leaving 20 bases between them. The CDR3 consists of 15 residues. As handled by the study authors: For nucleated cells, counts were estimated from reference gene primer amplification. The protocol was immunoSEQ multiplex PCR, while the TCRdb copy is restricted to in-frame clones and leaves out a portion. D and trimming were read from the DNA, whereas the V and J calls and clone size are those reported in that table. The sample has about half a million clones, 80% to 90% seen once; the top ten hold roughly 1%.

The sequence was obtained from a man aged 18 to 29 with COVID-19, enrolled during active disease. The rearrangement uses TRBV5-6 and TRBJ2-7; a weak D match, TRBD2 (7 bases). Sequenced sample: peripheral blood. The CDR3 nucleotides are TGTGCCAGCAGCGAGGCAGGGGAGGGGTTCGGCGAGCAGTACTTC. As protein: CASSEAGEGFGEQYF.